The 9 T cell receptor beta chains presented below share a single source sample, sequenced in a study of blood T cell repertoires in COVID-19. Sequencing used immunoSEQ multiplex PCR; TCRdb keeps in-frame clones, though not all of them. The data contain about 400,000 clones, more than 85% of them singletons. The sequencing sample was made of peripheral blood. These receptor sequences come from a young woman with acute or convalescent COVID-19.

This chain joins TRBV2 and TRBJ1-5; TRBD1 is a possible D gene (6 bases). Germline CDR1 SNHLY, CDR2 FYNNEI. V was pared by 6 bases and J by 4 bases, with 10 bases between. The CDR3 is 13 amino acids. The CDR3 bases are TGTGCCAGCAGCGGACAGACTAATCAGCCCCAGCATTTT. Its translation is CASSGQTNQPQHF.

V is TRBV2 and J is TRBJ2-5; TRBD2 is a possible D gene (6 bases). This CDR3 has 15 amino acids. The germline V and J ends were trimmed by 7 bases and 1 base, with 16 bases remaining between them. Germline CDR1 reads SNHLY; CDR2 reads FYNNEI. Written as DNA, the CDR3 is TGTGCCAGCATGTCACGTGGAGGGATCCAAGAGACCCAGTACTTC. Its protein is CASMSRGGIQETQYF.

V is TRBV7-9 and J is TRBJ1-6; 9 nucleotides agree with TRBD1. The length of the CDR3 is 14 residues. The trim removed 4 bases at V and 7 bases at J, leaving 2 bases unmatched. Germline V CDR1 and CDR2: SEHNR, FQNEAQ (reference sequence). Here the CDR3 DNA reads TGTGCCAGCAGCTCGACAGGGGGGAATTCACCCCTCCACTTT. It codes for CASSSTGGNSPLHF.

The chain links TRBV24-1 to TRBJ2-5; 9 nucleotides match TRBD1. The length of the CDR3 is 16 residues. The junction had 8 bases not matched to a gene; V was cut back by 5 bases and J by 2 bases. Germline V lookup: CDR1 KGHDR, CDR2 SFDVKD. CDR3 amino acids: CATSVAGQGDQETQYF. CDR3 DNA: TGTGCCACCAGTGTCGCGGGACAGGGTGATCAAGAGACCCAGTACTTC.

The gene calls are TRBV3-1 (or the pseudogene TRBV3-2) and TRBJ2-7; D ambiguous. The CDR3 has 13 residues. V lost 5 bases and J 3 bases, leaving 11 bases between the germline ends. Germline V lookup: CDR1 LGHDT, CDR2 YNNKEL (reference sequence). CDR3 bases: TGTGCCAGCAGCGTTGACTCCTTCTACGAGCAGTACTTC. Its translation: CASSVDSFYEQYF.

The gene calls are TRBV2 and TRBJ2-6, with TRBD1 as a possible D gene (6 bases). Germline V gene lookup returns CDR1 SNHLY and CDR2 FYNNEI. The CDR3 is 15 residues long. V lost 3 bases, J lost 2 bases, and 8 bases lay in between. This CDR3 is CASSEDSTGANVLTF. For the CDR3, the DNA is TGTGCCAGCAGTGAGGACAGCACTGGGGCCAACGTCCTGACTTTC.

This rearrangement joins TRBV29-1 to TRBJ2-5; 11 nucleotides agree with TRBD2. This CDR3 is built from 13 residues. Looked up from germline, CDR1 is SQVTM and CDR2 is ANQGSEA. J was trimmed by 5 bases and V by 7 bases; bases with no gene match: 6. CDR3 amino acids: CSGRLAGRETQYF. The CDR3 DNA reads TGCAGCGGGAGACTAGCGGGGAGGGAGACCCAGTACTTC.

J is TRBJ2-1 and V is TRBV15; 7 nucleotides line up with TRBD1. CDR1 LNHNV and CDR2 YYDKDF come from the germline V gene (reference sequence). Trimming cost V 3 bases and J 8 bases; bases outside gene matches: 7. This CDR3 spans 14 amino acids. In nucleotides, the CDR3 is TGTGCCACCAGCAGCTTAGGGGGCTTGGATGAGCAGTTCTTC. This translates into CATSSLGGLDEQFF. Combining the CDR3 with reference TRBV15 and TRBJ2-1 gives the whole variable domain DAMVIQNPRYQVTQFGKPVTLSCSQTLNHNVMYWYQQKSSQAPKLLFHYYDKDFNNEADTPDNFQSRRPNTSFCFLDIRSPGLGDTAMYLCATSSLGGLDEQFFGPGTRLTVL.

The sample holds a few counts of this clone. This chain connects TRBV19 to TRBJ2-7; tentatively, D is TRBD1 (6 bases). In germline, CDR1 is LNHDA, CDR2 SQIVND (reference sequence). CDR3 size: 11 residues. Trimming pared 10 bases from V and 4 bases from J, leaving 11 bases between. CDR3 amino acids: CATDTGYEQYF. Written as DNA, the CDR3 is TGTGCCACCGATACAGGGTACGAGCAGTACTTC.